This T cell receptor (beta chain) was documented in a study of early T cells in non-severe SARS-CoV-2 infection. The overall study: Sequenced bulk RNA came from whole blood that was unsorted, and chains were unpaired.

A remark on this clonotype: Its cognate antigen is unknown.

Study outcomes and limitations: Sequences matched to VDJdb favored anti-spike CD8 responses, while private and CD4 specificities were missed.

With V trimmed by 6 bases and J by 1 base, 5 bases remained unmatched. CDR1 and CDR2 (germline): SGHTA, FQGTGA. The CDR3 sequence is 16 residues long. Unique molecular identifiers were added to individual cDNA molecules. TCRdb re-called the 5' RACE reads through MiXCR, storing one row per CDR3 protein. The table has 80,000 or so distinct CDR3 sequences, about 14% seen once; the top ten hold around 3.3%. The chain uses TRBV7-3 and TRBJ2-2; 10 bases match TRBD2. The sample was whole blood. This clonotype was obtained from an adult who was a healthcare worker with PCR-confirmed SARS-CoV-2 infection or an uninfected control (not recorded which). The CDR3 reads CASRLSSGGNTGELFF. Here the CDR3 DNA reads TGTGCCAGCAGGTTATCTAGCGGGGGGAACACCGGGGAGCTGTTTTTT.